Each of the 14 T cell receptor beta chains below was sequenced from the same sample in a study of shared T cell receptors in the human thymus. Data came from immunoSEQ multiplex PCR; TCRdb stores just in-frame clones and leaves some out. The table lists more than 300,000 clones, 85% to 95% of them singletons. The sequencing sample was made of thymocytes. Receptor source: a human donor.

Only one count was recorded for this clone. The V call is TRBV30, the J call TRBJ2-7; the D is unclear. The germline CDR1 and CDR2 sequences are GTSNPN and SVGIG (reference sequence). V dropped 6 bases and J dropped 0 bases, with 18 bases sitting between them. This CDR3 spans 15 amino acids. Here the CDR3 DNA reads TGTGCCTGCATCCTTCGGAGTCCCCTCTCCTACGAGCAGTACTTC. This translates into CACILRSPLSYEQYF.

This clone appeared a few times. The rearrangement links TRBV9 to TRBJ1-1, with D perhaps matching TRBD1 (6 bases). Trimming stripped 0 bases from V and 7 bases from J, with 16 bases between. The germline V gene encodes CDR1 SGDLS and CDR2 YYNGEE. The CDR3 is 15 amino acids. CDR3: CASSVGGGGPLEAFF. Here the CDR3 DNA reads TGTGCCAGCAGCGTAGGAGGAGGGGGACCCCTTGAAGCTTTCTTT.

This rearrangement joins TRBV6-4 to TRBJ2-1; D unclear. The germline V gene encodes CDR1 MRHNA and CDR2 SNTAGT. CDR3 size: 15 residues. V lost 2 bases and J lost 9, with 17 bases in between. CDR3 DNA: TGTGCCAGCAGTGACAAGCCCCTCCGGCCTCCTGAGCAGTTCTTC. Its translation: CASSDKPLRPPEQFF.

The chain couples TRBV5-6 to TRBJ1-1; D is perhaps TRBD1 (5 bases). V lost 4 bases to trimming and J lost 6 bases, with 19 bases between them. In germline, CDR1 is SGHDT, CDR2 YYEEEE. CDR3 length: 15 amino acids. CDR3 nucleotides: TGTGCCAGCAGCATCACGGGGCTCCCTGGGGCTGAAGCTTTCTTT. Translation gives CASSITGLPGAEAFF.

V is TRBV10-1 and J is TRBJ2-7, with 12 bases aligning to TRBD1. Unmatched junction bases numbered 8, after V lost 6 bases and J lost 5 bases. Per the germline V gene, CDR1 is WNHNN and CDR2 is SYGVQD (reference sequence). This CDR3 contains 15 residues. The CDR3 protein is CASRKKGQGANEQYF. In nucleotides, the CDR3 is TGCGCCAGCAGGAAGAAGGGACAGGGGGCCAACGAGCAGTACTTC.

This chain joins TRBV7-2 and TRBJ2-3, with D perhaps matching TRBD1 (5 bases). Trimming removed 1 base at V and 1 base at J, with 12 bases between. CDR1 is SGHTA and CDR2 is FQGNSA in the germline V gene. CDR3 length: 16 amino acids. The CDR3 sequence is CASSLEGPPRTDTQYF. The CDR3 region has the DNA TGTGCCAGCAGCTTAGAGGGGCCCCCCCGCACAGATACGCAGTATTTT.

This clone was seen once. V and J are TRBV15 and TRBJ2-3; 7 nucleotides line up with TRBD2. The CDR3 contains 16 residues. Germline CDR1 is LNHNV and CDR2 is YYDKDF (reference sequence). The V segment lost 0 bases and the J segment 1 base; nucleotides outside the gene matches: 4. The CDR3: CATSRDPSGRTDTQYF. The CDR3 bases are TGTGCCACCAGCAGAGATCCTAGCGGACGCACAGATACGCAGTATTTT. Together with reference TRBV15 and TRBJ2-3, the CDR3 gives the full variable domain: DAMVIQNPRYQVTQFGKPVTLSCSQTLNHNVMYWYQQKSSQAPKLLFHYYDKDFNNEADTPDNFQSRRPNTSFCFLDIRSPGLGDTAMYLCATSRDPSGRTDTQYFGPGTRLTVL.

This chain connects TRBV28 to TRBJ2-3, with 7 bases matching TRBD2. This CDR3 spans 17 amino acids. The V segment lost 7 bases and the J segment 5 bases; nucleotides outside the gene matches: 18. Germline V gives CDR1 MDHEN, CDR2 SYDVKM. CDR3 protein: CASTPGEERDPRDTQYF. The CDR3 DNA follows: TGTGCCAGCACCCCCGGGGAGGAGCGGGACCCGAGAGATACGCAGTATTTT.

The chain links TRBV11-1 to TRBJ2-7; 16 bases are shared with TRBD2. The CDR3 is 18 residues long. Germline values: CDR1 SGHAT, CDR2 FQDESV (reference sequence). V trimming: 5 bases; J trimming: 3 bases; junction bases outside the gene matches: 10. CDR3 protein: CASSPPGLAGGRDYEQYF. As DNA, the CDR3 is TGTGCCAGCAGCCCACCGGGACTAGCGGGAGGGCGCGACTACGAGCAGTACTTC.

The chain couples TRBV12-5 to TRBJ2-5; D possibly corresponds to TRBD1 (5 bases). V was pared by 1 base and J by 3 bases, with 18 bases between. The CDR3 runs to 17 residues. The germline gives CDR1 LGHNT, CDR2 FRNRAP. The DNA for the CDR3 is TGTGCTAGTGGTTTGGGCCGACAGCCTGTACAGGAAGAGACCCAGTACTTC. Protein: CASGLGRQPVQEETQYF.

This chain links TRBV5-6 with TRBJ2-5; 7 positions agree with TRBD2. The germline V gene has CDR1 SGHDT and CDR2 YYEEEE. The CDR3 is 17 amino acids. V trimming: 2 bases; J trimming: 5 bases; junction bases outside the gene matches: 15. CDR3 nucleotides: TGTGCCAGCAGCTTACTCGTCAGCGGGGACGCTAAGGAGACCCAGTACTTC. The encoded protein is CASSLLVSGDAKETQYF.

This clone was detected only a few times. The chain links TRBV4-2 to TRBJ1-2; maybe TRBD1 (6 bases). The CDR3 runs to 17 residues. The germline V gene encodes CDR1 LGHNA and CDR2 YNFKEQ. Trimming left V 4 bases short and J 6 bases short, with 24 bases between. CDR3 sequence reads: CASSRAAGENLLDGYTF. The CDR3, as DNA: TGTGCCAGCAGCCGGGCGGCAGGGGAGAATCTGTTGGATGGCTACACCTTC.

The V and J genes are TRBV28 and TRBJ2-4, with D perhaps matching TRBD2 (6 bases). The CDR3 loop spans 16 amino acids. Germline CDR1 MDHEN, CDR2 SYDVKM. The V gene lost 8 bases and the J gene lost 2 bases, with 19 bases spanning the gap. CDR3 residues: CASRTGGEKTKNIQYF. CDR3 bases: TGTGCCAGCCGTACCGGGGGAGAAAAGACCAAAAACATTCAGTACTTC.

The V and J genes are TRBV29-1 and TRBJ2-5; D perhaps matches TRBD2 (7 bases). The germline V gene has CDR1 SQVTM and CDR2 ANQGSEA. This CDR3 region has 14 residues. With 3 bases removed from V and 2 bases from J, the gap between germline ends came to 13 bases. For the CDR3, the DNA is TGCAGCGTTGAGTGGGGGAGGGGGCAAGAGACCCAGTACTTC. Amino acid sequence: CSVEWGRGQETQYF.